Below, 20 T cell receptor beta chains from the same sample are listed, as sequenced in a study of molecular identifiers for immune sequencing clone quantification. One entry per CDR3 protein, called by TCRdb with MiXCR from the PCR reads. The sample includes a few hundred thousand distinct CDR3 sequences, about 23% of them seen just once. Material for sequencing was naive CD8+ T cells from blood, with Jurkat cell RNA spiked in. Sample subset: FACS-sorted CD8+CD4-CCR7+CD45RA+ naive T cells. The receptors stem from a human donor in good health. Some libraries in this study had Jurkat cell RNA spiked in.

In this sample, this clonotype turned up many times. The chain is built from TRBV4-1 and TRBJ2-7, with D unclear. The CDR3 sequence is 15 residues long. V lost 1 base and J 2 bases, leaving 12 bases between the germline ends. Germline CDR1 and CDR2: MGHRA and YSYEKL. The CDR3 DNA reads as TGCGCCAGCAGCCAAGGGGTTGTCGGAACCTACGAGCAGTACTTC. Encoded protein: CASSQGVVGTYEQYF.

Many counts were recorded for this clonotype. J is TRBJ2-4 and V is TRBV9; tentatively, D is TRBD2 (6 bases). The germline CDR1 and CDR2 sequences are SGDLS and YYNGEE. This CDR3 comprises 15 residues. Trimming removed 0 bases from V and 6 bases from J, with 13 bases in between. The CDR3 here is CASSVAGAGVNIQYF. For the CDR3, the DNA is TGTGCCAGCAGCGTAGCTGGAGCGGGCGTAAACATTCAGTACTTC.

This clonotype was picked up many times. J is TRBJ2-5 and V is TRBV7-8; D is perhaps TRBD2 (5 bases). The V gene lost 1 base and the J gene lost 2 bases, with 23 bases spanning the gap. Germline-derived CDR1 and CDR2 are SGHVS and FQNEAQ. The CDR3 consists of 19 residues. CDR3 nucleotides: TGTGCCAGCAGCTTAGTGTTCTCCATAAAACTAGGAACACAAGAGACCCAGTACTTC. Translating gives CASSLVFSIKLGTQETQYF.

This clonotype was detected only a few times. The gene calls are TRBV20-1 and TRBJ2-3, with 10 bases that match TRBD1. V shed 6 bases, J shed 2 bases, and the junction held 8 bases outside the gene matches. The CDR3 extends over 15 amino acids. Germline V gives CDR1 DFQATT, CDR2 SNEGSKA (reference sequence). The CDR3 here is CSAETGGGFTDTQYF. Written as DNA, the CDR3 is TGCAGTGCAGAGACAGGGGGCGGATTCACAGATACGCAGTATTTT.

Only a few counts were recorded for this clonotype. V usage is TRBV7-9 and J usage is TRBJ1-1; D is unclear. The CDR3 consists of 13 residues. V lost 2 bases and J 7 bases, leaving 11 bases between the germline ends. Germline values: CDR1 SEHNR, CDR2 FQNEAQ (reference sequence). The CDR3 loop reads CASSLSPDFEAFF. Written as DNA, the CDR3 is TGTGCCAGCAGCTTATCTCCGGATTTTGAAGCTTTCTTT.

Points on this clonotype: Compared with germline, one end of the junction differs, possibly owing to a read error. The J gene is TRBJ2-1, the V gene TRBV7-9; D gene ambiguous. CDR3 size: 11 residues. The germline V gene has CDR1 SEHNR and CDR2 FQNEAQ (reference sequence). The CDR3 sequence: CASSGYNGQFF. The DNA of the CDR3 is TGTGCCAGCAGCGGATACAATGGGCAGTTCTTC.

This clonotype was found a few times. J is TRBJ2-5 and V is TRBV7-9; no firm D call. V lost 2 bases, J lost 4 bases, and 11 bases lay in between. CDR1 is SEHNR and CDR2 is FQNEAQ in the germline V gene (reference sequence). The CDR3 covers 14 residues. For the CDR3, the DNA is TGTGCCAGCAGCTTAACTCCACAGCCAGAGACCCAGTACTTC. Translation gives CASSLTPQPETQYF.

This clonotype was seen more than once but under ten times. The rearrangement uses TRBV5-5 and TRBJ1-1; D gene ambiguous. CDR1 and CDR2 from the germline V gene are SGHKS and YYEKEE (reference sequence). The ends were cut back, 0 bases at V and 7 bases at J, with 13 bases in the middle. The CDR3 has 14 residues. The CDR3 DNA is TGTGCCAGCAGCTTGGCCGATGGCAGCTATGAAGCTTTCTTT. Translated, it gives CASSLADGSYEAFF.

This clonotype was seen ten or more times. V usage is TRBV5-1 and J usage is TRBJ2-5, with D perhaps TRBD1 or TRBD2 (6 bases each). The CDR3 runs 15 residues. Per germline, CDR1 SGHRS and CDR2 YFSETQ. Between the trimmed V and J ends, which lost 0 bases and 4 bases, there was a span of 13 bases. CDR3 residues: CASSLEGGGLETQYF. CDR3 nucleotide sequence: TGCGCCAGCAGCTTGGAGGGGGGCGGATTAGAGACCCAGTACTTC.

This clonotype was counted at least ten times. The CDR3 reads CASSQGQLYQETQYF. CDR3 nucleotides: TGTGCCAGCAGCCAAGGACAGCTATACCAAGAGACCCAGTACTTC. V usage is TRBV14 and J usage is TRBJ2-5; D possibly corresponds to TRBD1 (5 bases). The V and J ends lost 1 base and 0 bases respectively, with 9 bases between them. The CDR3 has 15 residues. The germline gives CDR1 SGHDN, CDR2 FVKESK.

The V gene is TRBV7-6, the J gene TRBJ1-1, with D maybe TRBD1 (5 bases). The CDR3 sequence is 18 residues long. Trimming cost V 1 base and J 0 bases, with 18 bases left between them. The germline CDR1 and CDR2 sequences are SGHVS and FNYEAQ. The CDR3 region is CASSLEWADSLLNTEAFF. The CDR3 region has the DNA TGTGCCAGCAGCTTAGAGTGGGCCGACAGCCTATTGAACACTGAAGCTTTCTTT.

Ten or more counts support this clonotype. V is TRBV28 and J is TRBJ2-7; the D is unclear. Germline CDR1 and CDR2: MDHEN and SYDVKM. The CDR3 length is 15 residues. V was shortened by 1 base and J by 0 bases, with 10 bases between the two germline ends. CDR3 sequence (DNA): TGTGCCAGCAGTTTATACCGGCAGAGCTCCTACGAGCAGTACTTC. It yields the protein CASSLYRQSSYEQYF.

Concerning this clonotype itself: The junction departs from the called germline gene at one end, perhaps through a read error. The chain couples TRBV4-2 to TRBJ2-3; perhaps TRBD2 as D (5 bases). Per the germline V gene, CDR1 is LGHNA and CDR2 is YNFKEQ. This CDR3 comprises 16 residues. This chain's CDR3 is CASSQGIGRGTDTQYF. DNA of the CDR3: TGTGCCAGTAGCCAAGGTATAGGGAGAGGGACAGATACGCAGTATTTT.

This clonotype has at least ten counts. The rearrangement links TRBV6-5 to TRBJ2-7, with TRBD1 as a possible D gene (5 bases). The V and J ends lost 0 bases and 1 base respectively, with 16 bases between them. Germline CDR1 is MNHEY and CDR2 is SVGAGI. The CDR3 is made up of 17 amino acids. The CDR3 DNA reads TGTGCCAGCAGTTACTCGAAGGCAGGACAAAGATCCTACGAGCAGTACTTC. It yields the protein CASSYSKAGQRSYEQYF.

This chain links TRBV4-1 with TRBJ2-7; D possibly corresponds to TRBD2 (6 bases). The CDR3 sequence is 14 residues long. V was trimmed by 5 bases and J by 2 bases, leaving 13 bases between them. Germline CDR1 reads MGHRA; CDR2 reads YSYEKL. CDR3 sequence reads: CASSVPGSTYEQYF. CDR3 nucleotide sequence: TGCGCCAGCAGCGTTCCCGGGAGCACCTACGAGCAGTACTTC.

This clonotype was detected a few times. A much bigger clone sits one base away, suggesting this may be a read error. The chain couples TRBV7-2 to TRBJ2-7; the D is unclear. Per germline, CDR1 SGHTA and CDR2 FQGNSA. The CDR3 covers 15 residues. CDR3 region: CASSLGGPGTYAQYF. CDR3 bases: TGTGCCAGCAGCTTAGGAGGACCAGGCACTTACGCGCAGTACTTC.

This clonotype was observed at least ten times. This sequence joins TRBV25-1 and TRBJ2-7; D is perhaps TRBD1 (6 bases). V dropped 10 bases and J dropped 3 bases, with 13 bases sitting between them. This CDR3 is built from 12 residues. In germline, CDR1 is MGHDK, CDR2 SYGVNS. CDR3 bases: TGTGCCACCTCCGGGACATACTACGAGCAGTACTTC. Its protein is CATSGTYYEQYF.

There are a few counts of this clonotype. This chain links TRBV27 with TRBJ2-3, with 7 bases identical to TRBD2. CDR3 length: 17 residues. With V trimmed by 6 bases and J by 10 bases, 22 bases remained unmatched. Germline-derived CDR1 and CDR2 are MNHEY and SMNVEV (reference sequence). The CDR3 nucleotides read TGTGCCAGCAGCCAAGTCGGGACTACACCTGAGTGGGTGGCGCAGTATTTT. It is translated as CASSQVGTTPEWVAQYF.

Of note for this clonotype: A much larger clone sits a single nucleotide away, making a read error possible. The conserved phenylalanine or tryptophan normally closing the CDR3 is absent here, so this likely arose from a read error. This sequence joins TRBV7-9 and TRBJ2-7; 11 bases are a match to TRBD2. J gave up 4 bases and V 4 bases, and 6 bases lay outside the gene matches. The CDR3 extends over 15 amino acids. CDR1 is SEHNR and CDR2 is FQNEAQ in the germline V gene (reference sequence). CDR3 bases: TGTGCCAGCAGCTCTACTAGCGGGGGAAGATACGAGCAGTACTCC. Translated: CASSSTSGGRYEQYS.

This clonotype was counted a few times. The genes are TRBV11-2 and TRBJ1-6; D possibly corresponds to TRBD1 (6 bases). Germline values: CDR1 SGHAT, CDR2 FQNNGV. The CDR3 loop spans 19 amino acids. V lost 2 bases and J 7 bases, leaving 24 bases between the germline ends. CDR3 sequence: CASSLTWAQVQGWNSPLHF. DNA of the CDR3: TGTGCCAGCAGCTTAACGTGGGCGCAGGTTCAGGGGTGGAATTCACCCCTCCACTTT.